The rows below give T cell receptor beta chains drawn from one sample of a study of a mutant IDH1 vaccine in newly diagnosed glioma. Their antigen targets remain unknown. Profiling relied on immunoSEQ multiplex PCR, and the TCRdb table lists in-frame clones only, not all of them. The top ten clones hold about 3.4% of a sample with about 54,000 clones, 75% to 85% of them seen once. The input for sequencing was PBMCs, taken from a glioma patient whose treatment included an IDH1 peptide vaccine. These receptors came from a man younger than 40 with glioma. Both conserved end residues are part of each CDR3. The D gene is left open where the match is weak. Some rows have no size entry. The others give once, few or many, or a class for an expanded clone.

V gene,J gene,clone size,D gene,CDR3 protein,CDR3 DNA
TRBV7-9,TRBJ1-6,NA,NA,CASSFWPEDSPLHF,TGTGCCAGCAGCTTTTGGCCTGAGGATTCACCCCTCCACTTT
TRBV4-1,TRBJ2-2,NA,NA,CASSRTTGDTGELFF,TGCGCCAGCAGCCGGACTACCGGGGACACCGGGGAGCTGTTTTTT
TRBV4-1,TRBJ1-5,NA,NA,CASSPGRSYSNQPQHF,TGCGCCAGCAGCCCGGGGAGGAGTTATAGCAATCAGCCCCAGCATTTT
TRBV11-2,TRBJ1-6,NA,TRBD1,CASSSTDRGYNSPLHF,TGTGCCAGCAGCTCGACCGACAGGGGCTATAATTCACCCCTCCACTTT
TRBV6-4,TRBJ2-2,few,NA,CASSEGDTGELFF,TGTGCCAGCAGTGAGGGGGACACCGGGGAGCTGTTTTTT
TRBV14,TRBJ1-4,NA,NA,CASSQDLQGAAEKLFF,TGTGCCAGCAGCCAAGACCTTCAAGGGGCGGCTGAAAAACTGTTTTTT
TRBV6-1,TRBJ2-2,NA,NA,CASSEASGELFF,TGTGCCAGCAGTGAAGCCTCCGGGGAGCTGTTTTTT
TRBV19,TRBJ2-1,NA,NA,CASNPGLSSYNEQFF,TGTGCCAGTAACCCGGGACTGAGCTCCTACAATGAGCAGTTCTTC
TRBV30,TRBJ2-1,NA,NA,CAWGGHYNEQFF,TGTGCCTGGGGGGGGCACTACAATGAGCAGTTCTTC
TRBV28,TRBJ1-5,NA,TRBD1,CASSLFRVTGSNQPQHF,TGTGCCAGCAGTTTATTTCGCGTGACAGGGTCCAATCAGCCCCAGCATTTT
TRBV7-9,TRBJ1-1,few,NA,CASSLLEVEAFF,TGTGCCAGCAGCTTACTGGAGGTTGAAGCTTTCTTT
TRBV28,TRBJ1-2,once,NA,CASSSTGPRGYTF,TGTGCCAGCAGTTCGACAGGTCCCAGGGGCTACACCTTC
TRBV7-9,TRBJ2-1,NA,NA,CASSLSSGGSRDEQFF,TGTGCCAGCAGCTTAAGTTCCGGGGGTTCACGGGATGAGCAGTTCTTC
TRBV6-4,TRBJ2-1,NA,TRBD1,CASSRDRLHNEQFF,TGTGCCAGCAGCCGGGACAGGTTACACAATGAGCAGTTCTTC
TRBV4-1,TRBJ1-1,NA,NA,CASSQVSRDTEAFF,TGCGCCAGCAGCCAGGTTAGTCGGGACACTGAAGCTTTCTTT
TRBV27,TRBJ2-2,once,NA,CASSLQSTGELFF,TGTGCCAGCAGTCTGCAGAGCACCGGGGAGCTGTTTTTT
TRBV14,TRBJ1-1,NA,TRBD1,CASSQEEPGGISTEAFF,TGTGCCAGCAGCCAAGAGGAGCCAGGGGGCATTAGCACTGAAGCTTTCTTT
TRBV19,TRBJ1-1,NA,NA,CASSISTNTEAFF,TGTGCCAGTAGTATCTCAACAAACACTGAAGCTTTCTTT
TRBV11-2,TRBJ1-4,NA,NA,CASSFGGSGATNEKLFF,TGTGCCAGCAGCTTCGGCGGGTCCGGGGCAACTAATGAAAAACTGTTTTTT
TRBV5-1,TRBJ1-2,few,NA,CASSVDSIGDYGYTF,TGCGCCAGCAGCGTCGACTCGATTGGGGACTATGGCTACACCTTC
TRBV28,TRBJ2-1,NA,TRBD2,CASRMTSGGISSYNEQFF,TGTGCCAGCAGAATGACTAGCGGGGGGATTAGCTCCTACAATGAGCAGTTCTTC
TRBV7-9,TRBJ1-2,NA,TRBD1,CASSETGQGVTNYGYTF,TGTGCCAGCAGCGAGACGGGACAGGGGGTAACTAACTATGGCTACACCTTC
TRBV19,TRBJ1-5,NA,NA,CASSTGRLNQPQHF,TGTGCCAGTAGTACTGGACGGTTAAATCAGCCCCAGCATTTT
TRBV4-1,TRBJ2-1,NA,TRBD1,CASSPGTGNEQFF,TGCGCCAGCAGCCCCGGGACAGGGAATGAGCAGTTCTTC
TRBV4-2,TRBJ2-7,NA,NA,CASSLAGVGEQYF,TGTGCCAGCAGCTTGGCCGGTGTGGGCGAGCAGTACTTC
TRBV6-1,TRBJ1-2,NA,NA,CAVGAQEKYGYTF,TGTGCCGTAGGGGCGCAGGAGAAGTATGGCTACACCTTC
TRBV19,TRBJ2-3,once,NA,CASSIDTGTDTQYF,TGTGCCAGTAGCATAGACACCGGCACAGATACGCAGTATTTT
TRBV4-2,TRBJ2-1,once,TRBD1,CASSQGDSPYNEQFF,TGTGCCAGCAGCCAAGGGGACAGCCCTTACAATGAGCAGTTCTTC
TRBV6-1,TRBJ2-7,NA,NA,CASSTDRGSYEQYF,TGTGCCAGCAGTACGGACAGAGGATCCTACGAGCAGTACTTC
TRBV30,TRBJ2-3,NA,NA,CAWSVQRFPSTDTQYF,TGTGCCTGGAGTGTACAAAGGTTCCCTAGCACAGATACGCAGTATTTT
TRBV5-1,TRBJ2-1,NA,TRBD1,CASRLDRDEQFF,TGCGCCAGCAGGTTGGACAGGGACGAGCAGTTCTTC
TRBV29-1,TRBJ1-1,few,NA,CSVEARAGTEAFF,TGCAGCGTTGAAGCCAGGGCAGGAACTGAAGCTTTCTTT
TRBV6-5,TRBJ2-7,NA,TRBD1,CASSRTTGYYEQYF,TGTGCCAGCAGTCGAACGACAGGGTACTACGAGCAGTACTTC
TRBV4-1,TRBJ1-5,NA,NA,CASSQFGRTPGGNQPQHF,TGCGCCAGCAGCCAATTTGGACGGACCCCCGGTGGCAATCAGCCCCAGCATTTT
TRBV20-1,TRBJ1-1,NA,NA,CSARTDPKNIF,TGCAGTGCTAGAACAGACCCCAAGAATATCTTT
TRBV11-2,TRBJ2-1,NA,TRBD1,CASSSFGGQGLYEQFF,TGTGCCAGCAGCTCCTTTGGGGGACAGGGGTTATATGAGCAGTTCTTC
TRBV27,TRBJ2-2,NA,TRBD2,CASSFSQRDDGINTGELFF,TGTGCCAGCAGTTTCTCTCAGCGGGACGATGGGATAAACACCGGGGAGCTGTTTTTT
TRBV7-9,TRBJ2-7,few,TRBD1,CASSSRQGAREQYF,TGTGCCAGCAGCTCCCGGCAGGGGGCCAGAGAGCAGTACTTC
TRBV14,TRBJ2-6,NA,NA,CASSQPWGSGANVLTF,TGTGCCAGCAGCCAACCATGGGGCTCTGGGGCCAACGTCCTGACTTTC
TRBV4-1,TRBJ2-3,NA,TRBD2,CASSRKLAGEYPDTQYF,TGCGCCAGCAGCCGTAAACTAGCGGGGGAATACCCAGATACGCAGTATTTT
TRBV15,TRBJ2-1,NA,NA,CATSREKGAYNEQFF,TGTGCCACCAGCCGAGAGAAAGGAGCCTACAATGAGCAGTTCTTC
TRBV28,TRBJ2-7,NA,TRBD2,CASSTHGGGRTYEQYF,TGTGCCAGCAGTACCCACGGGGGGGGGAGGACCTACGAGCAGTACTTC
TRBV6-4,TRBJ2-3,NA,TRBD2,CASSDSTSGGADTQYF,TGTGCCAGCAGTGACTCGACTAGCGGGGGGGCAGATACGCAGTATTTT
TRBV5-1,TRBJ1-2,NA,NA,CASSLGVFYTF,TGCGCCAGCAGCTTGGGTGTCTTCTACACCTTC
TRBV19,TRBJ1-5,NA,NA,CASSINRDPDQPQHF,TGTGCCAGTAGTATAAACAGGGACCCGGATCAGCCCCAGCATTTT
TRBV28,TRBJ1-6,NA,TRBD1,CASRYEGQGARSPLHF,TGTGCCAGCAGATACGAGGGACAGGGGGCTCGTTCACCCCTCCACTTT
TRBV4-1,TRBJ1-2,NA,NA,CASSQEHRDFGYTF,TGCGCCAGCAGCCAAGAACACAGGGATTTTGGCTACACCTTC
TRBV9,TRBJ2-1,NA,TRBD2,CASSFRTSGVNEQFF,TGTGCCAGCAGCTTCCGGACTAGCGGGGTCAATGAGCAGTTCTTC
TRBV20-1,TRBJ1-6,NA,NA,CSARGDSPLHF,TGCAGTGCTAGAGGTGATTCACCCCTCCACTTT
TRBV16,TRBJ1-2,NA,NA,CASSQGQGIDSLGYTF,TGTGCCAGCAGCCAAGGGCAGGGGATCGATTCGTTGGGCTACACCTTC
TRBV27,TRBJ1-4,NA,NA,CASSLLGSDEKLFF,TGTGCCAGCAGTTTATTGGGGTCAGATGAAAAACTGTTTTTT
TRBV5-4,TRBJ1-6,NA,NA,CASSFGGWGSNSPLHF,TGTGCCAGCAGTTTTGGGGGTTGGGGAAGTAATTCACCCCTCCACTTT
TRBV6-6,TRBJ1-3,NA,NA,CASWSGNTIYF,TGTGCCAGTTGGTCGGGGAACACCATATATTTT